The entry below describes one T cell receptor beta chain. Its antigen is as yet unknown. The sample contains more than one DNA sequence encoding this CDR3. The sample comes from a study of shared clonotypes between healthy human individuals. Some clones are missing from TCRdb's copy, which holds only in-frame ones; the method was immunoSEQ multiplex PCR. In the table there are about 800,000 clones, around 96% of which are singletons. Study outcomes and limitations: The study drew on few donors, limiting represented genetic and exposure-history diversity. Sampling covered blood only; tissue repertoires likely differ. The study generally estimated greater richness for naive than memory subsets.

The CDR3 has 11 residues. Trimming shortened V by 6 bases and J by 5 bases, and 7 bases separated the two germline ends. The germline gives CDR1 SEHNR, CDR2 FQNEAQ (reference sequence). Terminally differentiated effector memory CD45RA+ cells were left out of the naive CD8 fraction, which was CD45RO-negative and positively selected for CCR7. The TCR originated in a man aged 30 to 45 in good health. The gene calls are TRBV7-9 and TRBJ1-1; D gene uncertain. Sequencing used naive CD8+ T cells sorted from blood. The CDR3 is CASSPGTEAFF. The CDR3 DNA sequence: TGTGCCAGCAGTCCGGGGACTGAAGCTTTCTTT.